What follows are 13 T cell receptor beta chains derived from one specimen sequenced in a study of human versus mouse CDR3 diversity and MHC coevolution. Some clones are missing from TCRdb's copy, which holds only in-frame ones; the method was immunoSEQ multiplex PCR. The repertoire holds over 60,000 clones, with 85% to 95% as singletons. Sequenced: naive CD4+ T cells from blood. Subset denoted: CD45RO-negative CD62L-positive naive CD4 T cells. The receptors originated from a person between 25 and 69 years old in good health.

A single count supports this clone. This rearrangement joins TRBV19 to TRBJ2-3; TRBD1 aligns across 7 bases. Germline V lookup: CDR1 LNHDA, CDR2 SQIVND (reference sequence). Trimming cost V 4 bases and J 6 bases; bases outside gene matches: 13. The CDR3 is 16 residues long. This CDR3 is CASSTQGQVRGDTQYF. DNA of the CDR3: TGTGCCAGTAGTACACAAGGACAGGTTCGAGGGGATACGCAGTATTTT.

The chain links TRBV5-4 to TRBJ1-2; TRBD1 matches 7 bases. The CDR3 runs to 14 residues. The J segment lost 4 bases and the V segment lost 0 bases, leaving 3 bases of the junction unmatched. Germline values: CDR1 SGHNT, CDR2 YYREEE (reference sequence). This chain's CDR3 is CASSLDRGSYGYTF. For the CDR3, the DNA is TGTGCCAGCAGCTTGGACAGGGGTAGCTATGGCTACACCTTC.

The rearrangement links TRBV2 to TRBJ2-5, with D possibly being TRBD2 (6 bases). The length of the CDR3 is 12 residues. The ends were cut back, 4 bases at V and 10 bases at J, with 13 bases in the middle. CDR1 is SNHLY and CDR2 is FYNNEI in the germline V gene. CDR3 DNA: TGTGCCAGCAGTGGAGGAGGGCCCCACCAGTACTTC. This codes for CASSGGGPHQYF.

The chain couples TRBV18 to TRBJ2-3; D remains unclear. The CDR3 sequence is 15 residues long. Trimming stripped 4 bases from V and 0 bases from J, with 11 bases between. Germline CDR1 KGHSH, CDR2 LQKENI. In nucleotides, the CDR3 is TGTGCCAGCTCACGTCCACACCAAAGCACAGATACGCAGTATTTT. It encodes CASSRPHQSTDTQYF.

The chain links TRBV19 to TRBJ2-6; 8 bases line up with TRBD1. The CDR3 runs to 16 residues. Germline CDR1 LNHDA, CDR2 SQIVND (reference sequence). V lost 5 bases, J lost 4 bases, and 7 bases stayed unmatched. DNA of the CDR3: TGTGCCAGTAGTTCCCCCCAGGGGGCAGGGGCCAACGTCCTGACTTTC. Translated, it gives CASSSPQGAGANVLTF.

The chain has TRBV4-1 and TRBJ2-3; 13 bases agree with TRBD2. The length of the CDR3 is 17 residues. Germline loops: CDR1 MGHRA, CDR2 YSYEKL. Trimming cost V 0 bases and J 4 bases; bases outside gene matches: 4. Here the CDR3 DNA reads TGCGCCAGCAGCCAAGAGGGACTAGCGGGGATTTCAGATACGCAGTATTTT. This sequence encodes CASSQEGLAGISDTQYF.

The chain uses TRBV27 and TRBJ1-1; 7 nucleotides match TRBD1. CDR1 and CDR2 (germline): MNHEY, SMNVEV (reference sequence). CDR3 size: 16 residues. Trimming cost V 3 bases and J 1 base; bases outside gene matches: 8. CDR3: CASSFSRRGANTEAFF. CDR3 DNA: TGTGCCAGCAGTTTCTCACGCAGGGGGGCGAACACTGAAGCTTTCTTT.

The genes are TRBV25-1 and TRBJ1-5, with 8 positions matching TRBD1. J gave up 9 bases and V 4 bases, and 5 bases lay outside the gene matches. The CDR3 contains 13 residues. The V gene's germline CDR1 is MGHDK and CDR2 SYGVNS. The CDR3 protein is CASSGRQGRPQHF. The CDR3 DNA reads as TGTGCCAGCAGTGGTCGACAGGGGCGGCCCCAGCATTTT. The whole variable domain, remainder taken from reference TRBV25-1 and TRBJ1-5, is EADIYQTPRYLVIGTGKKITLECSQTMGHDKMYWYQQDPGMELHLIHYSYGVNSTEKGDLSSESTVSRIRTEHFPLTLESARPSHTSQYLCASSGRQGRPQHFGDGTRLSIL.

This clone was counted a single time. V usage is TRBV15 and J usage is TRBJ1-1; 7 nucleotides match TRBD1. Germline V gene sequence: CDR1 LNHNV, CDR2 YYDKDF (reference sequence). The junction had 15 bases not matched to a gene; V was cut back by 9 bases and J by 11 bases. This CDR3 has 13 residues. The CDR3 spells CATTDRVGMRAFF. Written as DNA, the CDR3 is TGTGCCACGACCGACAGGGTAGGGATGCGGGCTTTCTTT.

This clone has more than one count but fewer than ten. The CDR3 region is CASAWGGGEKLFF. The CDR3 nucleotides read TGTGCCAGCGCATGGGGGGGAGGTGAAAAACTGTTTTTT. The chain joins TRBV5-8 to TRBJ1-4; tentative D call: TRBD1 (5 bases). V was pared by 7 bases and J by 7 bases, with 14 bases between. This CDR3 is built from 13 residues. Germline V gene sequence: CDR1 SGHTS, CDR2 YDEGEE.

DNA for the CDR3: TGCGCCAGCAGCCCCTTGTTGGGACTAGCGGGGTCACCTGACTCCTACAATGAGCAGTTCTTC. Protein: CASSPLLGLAGSPDSYNEQFF. The chain combines TRBV4-1 with TRBJ2-1; TRBD2 matches 13 bases. Germline V gene lookup returns CDR1 MGHRA and CDR2 YSYEKL. The CDR3 spans 21 residues. J lost 0 bases, V lost 4 bases, and 15 bases had no gene match.

The rearrangement uses TRBV28 and TRBJ1-6; 8 nucleotides match TRBD1. Germline V gives CDR1 MDHEN, CDR2 SYDVKM. The CDR3 runs to 14 residues. V was clipped by 6 bases and J by 10 bases; unmatched bases: 8. The CDR3 bases are TGTGCCAGCAGCACGACAGGGGTTGGCTCACCCCTCCACTTT. This codes for CASSTTGVGSPLHF.

This rearrangement joins TRBV30 to TRBJ2-3; D gene unclear. The ends were cut back, 0 bases at V and 1 base at J, with 8 bases in the middle. The V gene's germline CDR1 is GTSNPN and CDR2 SVGIG (reference sequence). The CDR3 has 14 amino acids. The CDR3 bases are TGTGCCTGGAGTGTCGTGGCTGGCACAGATACGCAGTATTTT. Amino acids: CAWSVVAGTDTQYF.